The 4 T cell receptor beta chains below come from one sample, sequenced in a study of blood T cell repertoires in COVID-19. Data came from immunoSEQ multiplex PCR; TCRdb stores just in-frame clones and leaves some out. The sample lists about 59,000 clones; 73% were seen once. The sequenced sample consisted of peripheral blood. The receptors were gathered from a woman between 65 and 79 years old with acute or convalescent COVID-19.

In its sample, this clone was seen once. The chain links TRBV12-5 to TRBJ1-6; 11 positions match TRBD1. Germline CDR1 is LGHNT and CDR2 is FRNRAP. The length of the CDR3 is 16 residues. The V segment lost 1 base and the J segment 9 bases; nucleotides outside the gene matches: 5. The CDR3 nucleotides are TGTGCTAGTGGTTTGGGGGAGGGACAGGGGGGTTCACCCCTCCACTTT. Protein sequence: CASGLGEGQGGSPLHF.

This clone was observed a single time. The chain has TRBV5-1 and TRBJ1-4; no clear D gene. V lost 4 bases to trimming and J lost 4 bases, with 11 bases between them. Germline V gives CDR1 SGHRS, CDR2 YFSETQ. CDR3 length: 14 residues. CDR3 residues: CASSPGRVNEKLFF. CDR3 bases: TGCGCCAGCAGCCCCGGGAGGGTTAATGAAAAACTGTTTTTT.

V usage is TRBV12-5 and J usage is TRBJ1-2; 8 bases align to TRBD1. CDR1 is LGHNT, CDR2 FRNRAP, per germline. V gave up 1 base and J gave up 2 bases; unmatched junction bases: 0. This CDR3 region has 14 residues. Written as DNA, the CDR3 is TGTGCTAGTGGTTTGGGGACAGGGAACTATGGCTACACCTTC. It encodes CASGLGTGNYGYTF.

The V gene is TRBV2, the J gene TRBJ1-2; 8 nucleotides line up with TRBD1. CDR3 length: 14 residues. V was clipped by 7 bases and J by 6 bases; unmatched bases: 10. Germline V gene lookup returns CDR1 SNHLY and CDR2 FYNNEI. CDR3 coding DNA: TGTGCCAGCAAACAAGACAGGGGCGACAATGGCTACACCTTC. It specifies CASKQDRGDNGYTF.